This T cell receptor (beta chain) comes out of a study of beta chain features in type 1 diabetes. Germline CDR1 GTSNPN, CDR2 SVGIG (reference sequence). The CDR3 runs to 18 residues. The V gene lost 4 bases and the J gene lost 2 bases, with 24 bases spanning the gap. Expressed TCRB transcripts were sequenced because the isolated RNA had all been reverse transcribed beforehand. Here immunoSEQ multiplex PCR was the method, and the copy in TCRdb shows in-frame clones only, minus some. The top ten clones hold about 0.58% of a sample with roughly 180,000 clones, about 13% of them seen once. This clone was detected only a few times.

This chain joins TRBV30 and TRBJ1-5; maybe TRBD1 (5 bases). Specimen: central memory CD4+ T cells from blood. The receptor's source is a woman aged 18-30 years in good health. The CDR3 is CAWNNARRALSGNQPQHF. The DNA for the CDR3 is TGTGCCTGGAACAACGCTCGCAGGGCCCTTTCCGGCAATCAGCCCCAGCATTTT.